The 8 T cell receptor beta chains below come from one sample, sequenced in a study of early T cells in non-severe SARS-CoV-2 infection (dated by TCRdb to about 2021). Library creation used 5' RACE. TCRdb names NextSeq 500 as the instrument used. The public reads were reanalyzed by TCRdb: fastp trimming at Q25, MiXCR alignment, in-frame beta chains only. For every CDR3 protein sequence, its rows merge into one entry that carries the most common genes and DNA. The sample yields around 93,000 distinct CDR3 sequences; over 9.5% were counted once. Together, the top ten hold nearly 4.5% of the sample. This sample comprised whole blood, obtained at baseline. These receptor sequences come from an adult who was a healthcare worker with PCR-confirmed SARS-CoV-2 infection or an uninfected control (not recorded which).

V and J are TRBV30 and TRBJ1-5; D is uncertain. The CDR3 loop spans 15 amino acids. CDR1 is GTSNPN, CDR2 SVGIG, per germline (reference sequence). Trimming removed 2 bases from V and 0 bases from J, with 11 bases in between. The CDR3 loop reads CAWSMLSGSNQPQHF. CDR3 DNA: TGTGCCTGGAGTATGTTATCAGGTAGCAATCAGCCCCAGCATTTT.

This chain uses TRBV12-3 or TRBV12-4 with TRBJ2-7, with TRBD1 as a possible D gene (5 bases). The CDR3 length is 12 residues. The V end was cut by 6 bases, the J end by 5 bases, with 11 bases between. The CDR3 spells CASSPGFHEQYF. Here the CDR3 DNA reads TGTGCCAGCAGCCCAGGGTTCCACGAGCAGTACTTC.

A few counts support this clonotype. This rearrangement joins TRBV28 to TRBJ2-7, with D tentatively TRBD2 (6 bases). This CDR3 is 13 amino acids long. Germline V gene lookup returns CDR1 MDHEN and CDR2 SYDVKM. V lost 2 bases to trimming and J lost 4 bases, with 9 bases between them. The CDR3 region is CASSLVSGYEQYF. The CDR3 DNA reads TGTGCCAGCAGTTTAGTTAGCGGATACGAGCAGTACTTC.

V gene TRBV14 combines with J gene TRBJ2-7; 7 nucleotides match TRBD2. Germline loops: CDR1 SGHDN, CDR2 FVKESK. The trim removed 0 bases at V and 5 bases at J, leaving 7 bases unmatched. The CDR3 length is 15 residues. For the CDR3, the DNA is TGTGCCAGCAGCCAAGATTTCCCAGGGAGGGACGAGCAGTACTTC. The encoded protein is CASSQDFPGRDEQYF.

This clonotype was observed a handful of times. The CDR3: CASSPTATSGWDTQYF. CDR3 bases: TGTGCCAGCAGCCCAACCGCGACTAGCGGATGGGATACGCAGTATTTT. The chain combines TRBV7-2 with TRBJ2-3; 9 positions agree with TRBD2. With V trimmed by 5 bases and J by 6 bases, 12 bases remained unmatched. There are 16 residues in the CDR3. Germline loops: CDR1 SGHTA, CDR2 FQGNSA.

This clonotype was seen only a few times. The chain uses TRBV3-1 and TRBJ1-2, with D possibly TRBD1 on 5 matching bases. CDR1 and CDR2 from the germline V gene are LGHDT and YNNKEL (reference sequence). V was shortened by 2 bases and J by 4 bases, with 17 bases between the two germline ends. This CDR3 is 16 amino acids long. CDR3 loop: CASSQRGEPGLYGYTF. As DNA, the CDR3 is TGTGCCAGCAGCCAACGGGGGGAGCCTGGGCTCTATGGCTACACCTTC. The whole variable domain, filled in from reference TRBV3-1 and TRBJ1-2, reads DTAVSQTPKYLVTQMGNDKSIKCEQNLGHDTMYWYKQDSKKFLKIMFSYNNKELIINETVPNRFSPKSPDKAHLNLHINSLELGDSAVYFCASSQRGEPGLYGYTFGSGTRLTVV.

The gene calls are TRBV7-2 and TRBJ1-1; D gene uncertain. Deletions cut 5 bases from V and 1 base from J, with 8 bases between. CDR1 SGHTA and CDR2 FQGNSA come from the germline V gene. The CDR3 is made up of 13 amino acids. The chain's CDR3 is CASSLRANTEAFF. The CDR3 DNA follows: TGTGCCAGCAGCCTGCGAGCGAACACTGAAGCTTTCTTT.

The table lists this clonotype with a few counts. The chain uses TRBV5-1 and TRBJ2-2, with D possibly called TRBD1 or TRBD2 (5 bases each). Germline V gene sequence: CDR1 SGHRS, CDR2 YFSETQ. V gave up 5 bases and J gave up 4 bases, with 21 bases separating them. This CDR3 contains 17 residues. In DNA form, the CDR3 reads TGCGCCAGCAGTTACCAGCCAGGGACCGCGGGCACCGGGGAGCTGTTTTTT. It encodes CASSYQPGTAGTGELFF.